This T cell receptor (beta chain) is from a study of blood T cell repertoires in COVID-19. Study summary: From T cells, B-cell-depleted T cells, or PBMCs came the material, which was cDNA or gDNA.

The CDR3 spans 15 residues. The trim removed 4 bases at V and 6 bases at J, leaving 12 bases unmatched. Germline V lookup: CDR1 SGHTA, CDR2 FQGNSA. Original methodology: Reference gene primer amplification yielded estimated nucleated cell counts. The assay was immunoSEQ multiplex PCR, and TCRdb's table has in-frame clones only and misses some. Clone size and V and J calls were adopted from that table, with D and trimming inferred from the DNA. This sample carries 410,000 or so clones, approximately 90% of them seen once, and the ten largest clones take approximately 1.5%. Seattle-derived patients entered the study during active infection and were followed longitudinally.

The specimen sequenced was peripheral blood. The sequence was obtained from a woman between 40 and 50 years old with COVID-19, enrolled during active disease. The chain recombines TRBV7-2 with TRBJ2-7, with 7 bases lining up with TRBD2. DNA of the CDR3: TGTGCCAGCAGCTCCAGCTGGGGGAGGGCCGGCGAGCAGTACTTC. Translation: CASSSSWGRAGEQYF.